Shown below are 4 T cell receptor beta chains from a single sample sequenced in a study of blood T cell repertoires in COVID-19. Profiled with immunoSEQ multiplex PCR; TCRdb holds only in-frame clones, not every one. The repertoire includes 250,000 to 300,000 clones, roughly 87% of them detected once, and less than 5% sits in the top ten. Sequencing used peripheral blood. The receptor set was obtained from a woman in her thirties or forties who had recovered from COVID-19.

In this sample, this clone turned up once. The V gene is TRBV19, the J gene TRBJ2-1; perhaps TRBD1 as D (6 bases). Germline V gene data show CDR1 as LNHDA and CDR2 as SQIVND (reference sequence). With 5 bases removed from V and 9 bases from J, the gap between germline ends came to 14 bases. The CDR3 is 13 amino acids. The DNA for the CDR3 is TGTGCCAGTAGTGAGCAGGGGCCCAGTGAGCAGTTCTTC. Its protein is CASSEQGPSEQFF.

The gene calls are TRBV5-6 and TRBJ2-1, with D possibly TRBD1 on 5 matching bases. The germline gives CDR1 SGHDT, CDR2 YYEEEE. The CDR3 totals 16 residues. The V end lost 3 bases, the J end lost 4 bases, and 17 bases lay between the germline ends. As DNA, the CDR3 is TGTGCCAGCAGCTCCCAGGGTGGGCAAAGTTACAATGAGCAGTTCTTC. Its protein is CASSSQGGQSYNEQFF.

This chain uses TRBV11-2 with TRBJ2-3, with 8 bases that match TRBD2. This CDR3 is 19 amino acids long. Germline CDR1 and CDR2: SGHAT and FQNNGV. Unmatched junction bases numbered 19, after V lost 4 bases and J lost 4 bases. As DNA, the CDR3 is TGTGCCAGCAGCTCAAACCCTCGGATAGCGGGATCACGTTCAGATACGCAGTATTTT. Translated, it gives CASSSNPRIAGSRSDTQYF.

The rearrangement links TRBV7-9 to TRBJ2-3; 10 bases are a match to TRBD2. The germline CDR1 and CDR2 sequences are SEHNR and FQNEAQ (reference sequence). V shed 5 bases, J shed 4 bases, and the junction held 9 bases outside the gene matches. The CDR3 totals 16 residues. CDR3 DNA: TGTGCCAGCAGCACTATTAGCGGGAGGTTGTCAGATACGCAGTATTTT. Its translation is CASSTISGRLSDTQYF.